This passage covers 9 T cell receptor beta chains from one sample sequenced in a study of metastatic and nonmetastatic thyroid tumors. TCRdb reanalyzed the PCR reads via MiXCR. In the table there are under 35,000 clones, roughly 25% of which are singletons. Thyroid surgery was preceded by no treatment in any patient. Sequencing was performed on blood. These receptors all stem from a female donor with papillary thyroid cancer or a benign thyroid nodule (not recorded which). Some clones in this sample may be carry-over from other donors' samples.

This clone showed up many times. Since a much larger clone is just one base distant, this may be a read error. The sample holds other DNA sequences that translate to the same CDR3. V and J are TRBV6-6 and TRBJ1-5, with D perhaps TRBD1 (6 bases). Trimming took 10 bases from V and 10 from J, leaving 35 bases between them. The length of the CDR3 is 18 residues. The germline CDR1 and CDR2 sequences are MNHNY and SVGAGI (reference sequence). CDR3 DNA sequence: TGTGCCACAAAGGAAAAGGAGGGGGTGCTCTTCGCGTCTCAACCCCAGCATTTT. This codes for CATKEKEGVLFASQPQHF.

This clone showed up just once. The genes are TRBV20-1 and TRBJ2-2; D is perhaps TRBD1 (5 bases). CDR1 is DFQATT, CDR2 SNEGSKA, per germline (reference sequence). This CDR3 has 14 residues. V lost 3 bases, J lost 9 bases, and 17 bases lay in between. CDR3 loop: CSARPEQATRELFF. The DNA for the CDR3 is TGCAGTGCTAGGCCGGAACAGGCGACCCGGGAGCTGTTTTTT.

In its sample, this clone was seen many times. The chain carries TRBV19 and TRBJ2-7, with TRBD2 matching 7 bases. With 7 bases clipped from V and 6 bases from J, the junction kept 12 bases outside the gene matches. Germline CDR1 LNHDA, CDR2 SQIVND (reference sequence). The CDR3 spans 14 residues. Written as DNA, the CDR3 is TGTGCCAGTACCGGGGGAGGGCCCCAAGGCGAGCAGTACTTC. Translating gives CASTGGGPQGEQYF.

The genes are TRBV20-1 and TRBJ2-5; 7 bases are a match to TRBD2. Per germline, CDR1 DFQATT and CDR2 SNEGSKA (reference sequence). With 5 bases clipped from V and 1 base from J, the junction kept 4 bases outside the gene matches. This CDR3 spans 13 amino acids. The CDR3: CSAPSSGQETQYF. The CDR3 DNA follows: TGCAGTGCTCCTTCTAGCGGCCAAGAGACCCAGTACTTC.

In its sample, this clone ranks as medium-sized (0.01 to 0.1%). This sequence joins TRBV24-1 and TRBJ2-7, with 8 bases fitting TRBD1. Germline V CDR1 and CDR2: KGHDR, SFDVKD. The CDR3 is 15 amino acids. The trim removed 3 bases at V and 5 bases at J, leaving 8 bases unmatched. The CDR3: CATSDRWTGWNEQYF. The CDR3 bases are TGTGCCACCAGTGATCGGTGGACAGGGTGGAACGAGCAGTACTTC.

The sample holds many counts of this clone. Here the CDR3 reads CASSRGPGSYNEQFF. CDR3 nucleotide sequence: TGTGCCAGCAGTCGCGGTCCCGGGTCCTACAATGAGCAGTTCTTC. V usage is TRBV27 and J usage is TRBJ2-1; D is unclear. Trimming left V 5 bases short and J 1 base short, with 12 bases between. Germline V lookup: CDR1 MNHEY, CDR2 SMNVEV (reference sequence). The CDR3 loop spans 15 amino acids.

This clone rates as medium-sized. The rearrangement uses TRBV6-4 and TRBJ1-1; possibly TRBD1 for D (6 bases). This CDR3 spans 13 amino acids. V lost 5 bases and J lost 8, with 15 bases in between. Germline V gene data show CDR1 as MRHNA and CDR2 as SNTAGT. CDR3: CASSNSQTGEAFF. For the CDR3, the DNA is TGTGCCAGCAGTAATTCCCAGACAGGAGAAGCTTTCTTT.

This chain joins TRBV5-1 and TRBJ2-3, with D unresolved. Germline V gene sequence: CDR1 SGHRS, CDR2 YFSETQ. Trimming left V 5 bases short and J 4 bases short, with 11 bases between. The CDR3 covers 13 residues. In nucleotides, the CDR3 is TGCGCCAGCAGTCGTCGGCAGGCAGATACGCAGTATTTT. It codes for CASSRRQADTQYF. Together with reference TRBV5-1 and TRBJ2-3, the CDR3 gives the full variable domain: KAGVTQTPRYLIKTRGQQVTLSCSPISGHRSVSWYQQTPGQGLQFLFEYFSETQRNKGNFPGRFSGRQFSNSRSEMNVSTLELGDSALYLCASSRRQADTQYFGPGTRLTVL.

This clone was detected ten times or more. The chain uses TRBV20-1 and TRBJ1-5; 10 bases fit TRBD1. Germline V gives CDR1 DFQATT, CDR2 SNEGSKA (reference sequence). CDR3 length equals 14 residues. The V gene end was trimmed by 2 bases and the J gene end by 5 bases; junction bases not matched to a gene: 3. The CDR3 DNA reads TGCAGTGCTAGACGACAGGGGGCCTATCAGCCCCAGCATTTT. Translation: CSARRQGAYQPQHF.